The 23 T cell receptor beta chains reported below all come from one sample, sequenced in a study of blood T cell repertoires in COVID-19. Produced via immunoSEQ multiplex PCR; TCRdb's table is partial and in-frame only. This table holds more than 300,000 clones, around 87% found once. Sequencing was performed on peripheral blood. The receptors stem from a woman aged 30 to 39 with COVID-19, enrolled during active disease.

This rearrangement joins TRBV5-1 to TRBJ1-6, with 8 bases matching TRBD1. Looked up from germline, CDR1 is SGHRS and CDR2 is YFSETQ. This CDR3 is built from 16 residues. Trimming removed 0 bases from V and 5 bases from J; junction bases left unmatched: 4. CDR3 bases: TGCGCCAGCAGCTTGGGGTCGGGACAGGATAATTCACCCCTCCACTTT. It yields the protein CASSLGSGQDNSPLHF.

J is TRBJ2-1 and V is TRBV27, with a tentative D call TRBD2 (6 bases). V was clipped by 5 bases and J by 4 bases, with 15 bases between them. Germline assignment: CDR1 MNHEY and CDR2 SMNVEV (reference sequence). This CDR3 spans 15 amino acids. As DNA, the CDR3 is TGTGCCAGCAGTACCTCAGCTGGAGGGTACAATGAGCAGTTCTTC. Translation: CASSTSAGGYNEQFF.

This rearrangement joins TRBV5-1 to TRBJ1-1; a weak D match, TRBD1 (6 bases). V gave up 1 base and J gave up 1 base, with 8 bases separating them. The CDR3 length is 14 residues. CDR1 is SGHRS and CDR2 is YFSETQ in the germline V gene. Written as DNA, the CDR3 is TGCGCCAGCAGCTTGCGGACAGCGAACACTGAAGCTTTCTTT. This codes for CASSLRTANTEAFF.

The chain combines TRBV2 with TRBJ2-1; 11 bases agree with TRBD2. The CDR3 extends over 15 amino acids. Per the germline V gene, CDR1 is SNHLY and CDR2 is FYNNEI. The ends lost 3 bases at V and 2 bases at J; junction bases unmatched: 0. The CDR3 sequence is CASSDSGRAYNEQFF. DNA for the CDR3: TGTGCCAGCAGTGATAGCGGGAGGGCCTACAATGAGCAGTTCTTC.

This clone was counted a single time. The V gene is TRBV7-2, the J gene TRBJ2-7, with 8 bases that match TRBD1. The CDR3 runs 15 residues. V lost 5 bases, J lost 1 base, and 7 bases stayed unmatched. Germline CDR1 and CDR2: SGHTA and FQGNSA. CDR3 amino acids: CASSVRTGRSYEQYF. CDR3 DNA: TGTGCCAGCAGCGTCAGGACAGGGAGGTCCTACGAGCAGTACTTC.

This sequence joins TRBV19 and TRBJ1-1; D ambiguous. The CDR3 is made up of 15 amino acids. V was shortened by 1 base and J by 4 bases, with 13 bases between the two germline ends. Germline V gene lookup returns CDR1 LNHDA and CDR2 SQIVND (reference sequence). The CDR3: CASSIVEGVSTEAFF. The DNA of the CDR3 is TGTGCCAGTAGTATAGTGGAAGGAGTGAGCACTGAAGCTTTCTTT.

In this sample, this clone turned up once. The rearrangement joins TRBV10-1 to TRBJ2-7; D may be TRBD2 (6 bases). The CDR3 loop spans 14 amino acids. Germline CDR1 is WNHNN and CDR2 is SYGVQD (reference sequence). V lost 3 bases, J lost 2 bases, and 11 bases lay in between. The DNA of the CDR3 is TGCGCCAGCAGTGACGGTGGGACTGCCTACGAGCAGTACTTC. Translation gives CASSDGGTAYEQYF.

The gene calls are TRBV29-1 and TRBJ2-7, with TRBD2 matching 7 bases. The CDR3 loop spans 13 amino acids. The junction had 9 bases not matched to a gene; V was cut back by 4 bases and J by 6 bases. Germline-derived CDR1 and CDR2 are SQVTM and ANQGSEA. As DNA, the CDR3 is TGCAGCGTTGGACTAGCTCAAGCGGGCGAGCAGTACTTC. This sequence encodes CSVGLAQAGEQYF.

The chain recombines TRBV4-1 with TRBJ2-7; no reliable D call. The germline gives CDR1 MGHRA, CDR2 YSYEKL. Trimming stripped 1 base from V and 4 bases from J, with 8 bases between. The CDR3 loop spans 13 amino acids. The CDR3 bases are TGCGCCAGCAGCCAAGCCGACAATTACGAGCAGTACTTC. Encoded protein: CASSQADNYEQYF.

This rearrangement joins TRBV15 to TRBJ1-2, with a possible D match to TRBD1 (5 bases). This CDR3 spans 13 amino acids. The V gene's germline CDR1 is LNHNV and CDR2 YYDKDF (reference sequence). V lost 0 bases and J 8 bases, leaving 10 bases between the germline ends. The CDR3 sequence: CATSRDRRVGYTF. The DNA of the CDR3 is TGTGCCACCAGCAGAGATCGCAGGGTGGGCTACACCTTC.

The CDR3 here is CASRTGMNTEAFF. CDR3 nucleotides: TGTGCCAGTAGAACAGGGATGAACACTGAAGCTTTCTTT. V usage is TRBV19 and J usage is TRBJ1-1; a weak D match, TRBD1 (6 bases). V lost 6 bases to trimming and J lost 0 bases, with 8 bases between them. CDR3 length: 13 amino acids. Germline V gene data show CDR1 as LNHDA and CDR2 as SQIVND (reference sequence).

Worth noting for this clone: This sample includes further DNA sequences coding for the same CDR3. The chain employs TRBV11-2 and TRBJ2-7; tentative D call: TRBD2 (6 bases). V was shortened by 3 bases and J by 0 bases, with 12 bases between the two germline ends. CDR1 is SGHAT and CDR2 is FQNNGV in the germline V gene. This CDR3 contains 15 residues. CDR3 in DNA: TGTGCCAGCAGCTTGGAGGGCCGAGGCTCCTACGAGCAGTACTTC. The encoded protein is CASSLEGRGSYEQYF.

Only a few counts were recorded for this clone. This sequence joins TRBV18 and TRBJ2-3, with 9 bases identical to TRBD1. From germline, CDR1 is KGHSH and CDR2 LQKENI. Losses at the gene ends were 4 bases for V and 1 base for J; bases not matched to a gene: 3. The CDR3 totals 15 residues. CDR3 DNA sequence: TGTGCCAGCTCACTGGGACAGGGAGGCACAGATACGCAGTATTTT. Its translation is CASSLGQGGTDTQYF.

This sequence joins TRBV7-2 and TRBJ2-1; 9 positions match TRBD2. The germline gives CDR1 SGHTA, CDR2 FQGNSA. The CDR3 runs to 17 residues. J was trimmed by 6 bases and V by 0 bases; bases with no gene match: 9. Written as DNA, the CDR3 is TGTGCCAGCAGCTTAGCGCCGGTTAGCGGGAGACTCAATGAGCAGTTCTTC. Translating gives CASSLAPVSGRLNEQFF.

This chain links TRBV25-1 with TRBJ2-5; D possibly corresponds to TRBD1 (6 bases). Germline values: CDR1 MGHDK, CDR2 SYGVNS. The ends were cut back, 4 bases at V and 5 bases at J, with 17 bases in the middle. The CDR3 runs to 15 residues. CDR3 sequence: CASSGGQGRWETQYF. In DNA form, the CDR3 reads TGTGCCAGCAGTGGGGGACAAGGGAGATGGGAGACCCAGTACTTC.

The chain employs TRBV5-1 and TRBJ2-3; 12 bases are a match to TRBD2. V lost 4 bases, J lost 2 bases, and 2 bases stayed unmatched. Per germline, CDR1 SGHRS and CDR2 YFSETQ. The CDR3 loop spans 15 amino acids. For the CDR3, the DNA is TGCGCCAGCAGCCCTAGCGGGAGGGCCACAGATACGCAGTATTTT. It is translated as CASSPSGRATDTQYF.

The rearrangement links TRBV19 to TRBJ1-1; D gene ambiguous. This CDR3 has 15 amino acids. Germline CDR1 and CDR2: LNHDA and SQIVND (reference sequence). Trimming removed 10 bases at V and 4 bases at J, with 22 bases between. CDR3 DNA: TGTGCCACTGCCCTAGGCCCCCGGGAGGGCACTGAAGCTTTCTTT. It specifies CATALGPREGTEAFF.

The rearrangement uses TRBV27 and TRBJ2-7; 8 bases are shared with TRBD2. The length of the CDR3 is 15 residues. Germline CDR1 is MNHEY and CDR2 is SMNVEV (reference sequence). Losses at the gene ends were 2 bases for V and 7 bases for J; bases not matched to a gene: 10. CDR3: CASSLGAGGSCEQYF. Here the CDR3 DNA reads TGTGCCAGCAGTTTAGGTGCGGGAGGATCGTGTGAGCAGTACTTC.

The chain uses TRBV30 and TRBJ2-7; 10 nucleotides agree with TRBD2. This CDR3 has 12 residues. The ends lost 7 bases at V and 7 bases at J; junction bases unmatched: 7. Germline loops: CDR1 GTSNPN, CDR2 SVGIG (reference sequence). The CDR3 nucleotides are TGTGCCTTGAAAGCGGGAGGGCGTGAGCAGTACTTC. Protein: CALKAGGREQYF.

The chain combines TRBV19 with TRBJ2-7, with 7 bases that match TRBD2. Trimming cost V 5 bases and J 2 bases; bases outside gene matches: 3. The CDR3 has 13 residues. Germline V gene sequence: CDR1 LNHDA, CDR2 SQIVND (reference sequence). The chain's CDR3 is CASSRDYAYEQYF. Written as DNA, the CDR3 is TGTGCCAGTAGTCGGGACTACGCCTACGAGCAGTACTTC.

The rearrangement joins TRBV7-2 to TRBJ2-3; 8 nucleotides line up with TRBD1. The CDR3 contains 17 residues. Germline trimming cut 1 base from V and 0 bases from J; bases unmatched to any gene: 6. Germline V lookup: CDR1 SGHTA, CDR2 FQGNSA. The CDR3 is CASSLGDRFLSTDTQYF. The CDR3 nucleotides read TGTGCCAGCAGCTTAGGGGACAGGTTCCTTAGCACAGATACGCAGTATTTT.

This chain links TRBV28 with TRBJ2-7; D is perhaps TRBD2 (6 bases). Deletions cut 5 bases from V and 3 bases from J, with 8 bases between. CDR1 and CDR2 (germline): MDHEN, SYDVKM. The CDR3 consists of 12 residues. The CDR3 sequence: CASSGGNYEQYF. CDR3 nucleotide sequence: TGTGCCAGCAGTGGAGGGAACTACGAGCAGTACTTC.

V usage is TRBV30 and J usage is TRBJ2-7; TRBD1 matches 10 bases. Trimming at V came to 6 bases and at J to 2 bases, leaving 7 bases not matched to a gene. This CDR3 is 14 amino acids long. Germline V gene data show CDR1 as GTSNPN and CDR2 as SVGIG (reference sequence). The CDR3 coding sequence is TGTGCCTGCTGGCCGACAGGGGGCCCCTACGAGCAGTACTTC. Translating it yields CACWPTGGPYEQYF.